What follows are 12 T cell receptor beta chains derived from one specimen sequenced in a study of T cell repertoires and HLA-DP antigens. Antigen specificity for these receptors is unknown. Clones were read by immunoSEQ multiplex PCR, and TCRdb kept only the in-frame ones, dropping some. The data hold about 73,000 clones, with around 77% observed a single time. Specimen: CD4+ T cells from PBMCs. Every receptor here comes from a man in his sixties in good health and CMV-seronegative.

The CDR3 DNA follows: TGTGCCAGCAGTACCCTCGACAGGGGAGGTCAGCCCCAGCATTTT. Its protein product is CASSTLDRGGQPQHF. The chain has TRBV28 and TRBJ1-5, with 8 nucleotides matching TRBD1. In germline, CDR1 is MDHEN, CDR2 SYDVKM. This CDR3 is 15 amino acids long. The V and J ends lost 5 bases and 6 bases, in that order; junction bases with no gene match: 9.

The V and J genes are TRBV9 and TRBJ1-2; D call uncertain. Germline CDR1 SGDLS, CDR2 YYNGEE. The V and J ends lost 0 bases and 2 bases respectively, with 8 bases between them. The CDR3 sequence is 14 residues long. The CDR3 loop reads CASSVEGINYGYTF. The CDR3 nucleotides read TGTGCCAGCAGCGTAGAGGGAATCAACTATGGCTACACCTTC.

The rearrangement uses TRBV19 and TRBJ2-3; 9 bases align to TRBD1. CDR1 and CDR2 (germline): LNHDA, SQIVND (reference sequence). V shed 4 bases, J shed 4 bases, and the junction held 6 bases outside the gene matches. This CDR3 is 15 amino acids long. The CDR3 nucleotides are TGTGCCAGTAGTACGGGGACAGGGCGGCCAGATACGCAGTATTTT. It specifies CASSTGTGRPDTQYF. Using reference TRBV19 and TRBJ2-3 for the parts outside the CDR3, the full variable domain is DGGITQSPKYLFRKEGQNVTLSCEQNLNHDAMYWYRQDPGQGLRLIYYSQIVNDFQKGDIAEGYSVSREKKESFPLTVTSAQKNPTAFYLCASSTGTGRPDTQYFGPGTRLTVL.

The chain employs TRBV6-6 and TRBJ2-7; no reliable D call. The germline V and J ends were trimmed by 5 bases and 2 bases, with 7 bases remaining between them. CDR1 and CDR2 (germline): MNHNY, SVGAGI (reference sequence). The length of the CDR3 is 12 residues. DNA of the CDR3: TGTGCCAGCAGTGGGTCCACCTACGAGCAGTACGTC. Translating gives CASSGSTYEQYV.

This chain links TRBV11-3 with TRBJ2-2; 7 bases are shared with TRBD2. Germline V gene lookup returns CDR1 SGHNT and CDR2 YENEEA. Trimming removed 5 bases from V and 5 bases from J; junction bases left unmatched: 2. CDR3 length: 13 amino acids. CDR3 sequence: CASSPGGTGELFF. The CDR3 DNA reads as TGTGCCAGCAGCCCCGGGGGGACCGGGGAGCTGTTTTTT.

The chain has TRBV11-2 and TRBJ2-2; TRBD1 matches 7 bases. The junction had 7 bases not matched to a gene; V was cut back by 5 bases and J by 4 bases. Germline CDR1 reads SGHAT; CDR2 reads FQNNGV. CDR3 length equals 15 residues. Here the CDR3 reads CASSKSQGSTGELFF. In DNA form, the CDR3 reads TGTGCCAGCAGCAAGTCACAGGGGTCCACCGGGGAGCTGTTTTTT.

This chain joins TRBV5-8 and TRBJ2-7; no firm D call. V was shortened by 3 bases and J by 0 bases, with 4 bases between the two germline ends. The germline V gene encodes CDR1 SGHTS and CDR2 YDEGEE. The CDR3 contains 12 residues. CDR3 sequence reads: CASSWSSYEQYF. In DNA form, the CDR3 reads TGTGCCAGCAGCTGGAGCTCCTACGAGCAGTACTTC.

A single count supports this clone. The chain combines TRBV5-1 with TRBJ2-3, with D possibly being TRBD1 (5 bases). Per germline, CDR1 SGHRS and CDR2 YFSETQ. The V gene lost 0 bases and the J gene lost 5 bases, with 19 bases spanning the gap. This CDR3 spans 17 amino acids. For the CDR3, the DNA is TGCGCCAGCAGCTTGGAATGGCAGGGCCCCTCAGGAGATACGCAGTATTTT. Protein: CASSLEWQGPSGDTQYF.

The V call is TRBV9, the J call TRBJ2-6; D is unresolved. V was shortened by 0 bases and J by 2 bases, with 9 bases between the two germline ends. Per germline, CDR1 SGDLS and CDR2 YYNGEE. The CDR3 extends over 16 amino acids. CDR3 protein: CASSVVAQAGANVLTF. The CDR3 region has the DNA TGTGCCAGCAGCGTAGTGGCGCAGGCTGGGGCCAACGTCCTGACTTTC.

The rearrangement uses TRBV21-1 and TRBJ1-3. TRBV21-1 is termed a pseudogene. The CDR3 loop spans 10 amino acids. This chain's CDR3 is CLPSGNTIYF. The DNA of the CDR3 is TGTCTACCCTCTGGAAACACCATATATTTT.

The CDR3, as DNA: TGTGCCAGCAGCCCTCGACAGGTTAGAGACACCATATATTTT. Amino acid sequence: CASSPRQVRDTIYF. The genes are TRBV7-2 and TRBJ1-3, with D possibly being TRBD1 (6 bases). This CDR3 is built from 14 residues. V gave up 5 bases and J gave up 8 bases, with 16 bases separating them. The germline CDR1 and CDR2 sequences are SGHTA and FQGNSA. The full variable domain, in which reference TRBV7-2 and TRBJ1-3 provide the parts outside the CDR3, is GAGVSQSPSNKVTEKGKDVELRCDPISGHTALYWYRQSLGQGLEFLIYFQGNSAPDKSGLPSDRFSAERTGGSVSTLTIQRTQQEDSAVYLCASSPRQVRDTIYFGEGSWLTVV.

In this sample, this clone turned up a few times. The V gene is TRBV9, the J gene TRBJ2-2; perhaps TRBD1 as D (6 bases). CDR3 length: 17 residues. Germline CDR1 and CDR2: SGDLS and YYNGEE. Trimming took 0 bases from V and 6 from J, leaving 18 bases between them. CDR3 residues: CASSVGAGAAVSGELFF. The CDR3 nucleotides are TGTGCCAGCAGCGTAGGGGCAGGGGCCGCCGTCTCCGGGGAGCTGTTTTTT.